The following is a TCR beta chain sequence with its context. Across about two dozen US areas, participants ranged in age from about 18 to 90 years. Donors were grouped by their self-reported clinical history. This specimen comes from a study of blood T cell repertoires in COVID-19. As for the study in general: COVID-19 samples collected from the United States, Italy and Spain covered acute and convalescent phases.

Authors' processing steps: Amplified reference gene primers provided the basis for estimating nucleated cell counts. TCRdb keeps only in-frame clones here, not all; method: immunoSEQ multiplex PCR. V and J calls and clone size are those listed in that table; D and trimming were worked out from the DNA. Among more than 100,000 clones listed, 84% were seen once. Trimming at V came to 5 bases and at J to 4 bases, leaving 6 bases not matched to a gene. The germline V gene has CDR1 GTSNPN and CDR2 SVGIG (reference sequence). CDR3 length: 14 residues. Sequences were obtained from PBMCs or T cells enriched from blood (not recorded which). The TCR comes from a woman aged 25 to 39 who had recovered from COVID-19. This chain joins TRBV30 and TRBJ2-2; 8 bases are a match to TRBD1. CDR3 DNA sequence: TGTGCCTGGGCCCGGACAGGGACCACCGGGGAGCTGTTTTTT. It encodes CAWARTGTTGELFF.